This T cell receptor beta chain was documented in a study of cytomegalovirus exposure and HLA in healthy donors. Turning to the study itself: Unique TCR beta sequences numbering some 120 million came from around 180 million T cells in an earlier analysis. The study, taken as a whole, reports: Association with HLA alleles at 0.05 false discovery rate was found for approximately 18,000 TCR beta sequences in a later analysis. The study labeled 150 to 200 TCR beta chains cytomegalovirus-associated.

About this clone: Its matching antigen is unknown.

CDR3 length: 21 amino acids. Per the germline V gene, CDR1 is MGHRA and CDR2 is YSYEKL. The V and J ends lost 1 base and 1 base, in that order; junction bases with no gene match: 20. This PCR relied on a set of 60 Vbeta primers and 13 Jbeta primers. Produced via immunoSEQ multiplex PCR; TCRdb's table is partial and in-frame only. The sample lists approximately 180,000 clones, around 80% occurring once. The gene calls are TRBV4-1 and TRBJ2-7; TRBD2 matches at 9 bases. The sequence was obtained from a woman aged 55-70 years in good health and CMV-seropositive. Sequenced material: PBMCs. The CDR3 DNA reads TGCGCCAGCAGCCAAGTTCCGCTTGGTGGCGGCGGAGCGGGAGGTTCCTACGAGCAGTACTTC. Protein product: CASSQVPLGGGGAGGSYEQYF.